The next 20 T cell receptor beta chains were all read from a single sample in a study of blood T cells in healthy people across ages. For the second PCR, which ran for about 7 to 11 cycles, a sample-barcoded 5' primer and a J-beta primer mix were used. Each CDR3 protein gets one entry after TCRdb re-called the 5' RACE reads with MiXCR. The sample holds approximately 1,000,000 distinct CDR3 sequences, 35% to 40% seen once. Sequenced input: blood. Receptors originate from a young man in good health.

On this clonotype itself: One end of the junction fails to match germline, which may point to a read error. This chain's CDR3 is CASSQERDRGRPPYSYQQYF. DNA for the CDR3: TGTGCCAGCAGCCAAGAGCGGGACAGGGGGCGACCACCTTACTCCTACCAGCAGTACTTC. This chain links TRBV3-1 with TRBJ2-7, with TRBD1 matching over 12 bases. The CDR3 runs 20 residues. Germline assignment: CDR1 LGHDT and CDR2 YNNKEL (reference sequence).

This clonotype was recorded a few times. The J gene is TRBJ2-3, the V gene TRBV2; 8 bases agree with TRBD2. The V gene end was trimmed by 6 bases and the J gene end by 0 bases; junction bases not matched to a gene: 5. The CDR3 has 15 residues. CDR1 is SNHLY, CDR2 FYNNEI, per germline. CDR3 loop: CASRLAEHSTDTQYF. The CDR3 nucleotides are TGTGCCAGCAGACTAGCGGAGCATAGCACAGATACGCAGTATTTT. Supplemented by reference TRBV2 and TRBJ2-3, the full variable domain reads EPEVTQTPSHQVTQMGQEVILRCVPISNHLYFYWYRQILGQKVEFLVSFYNNEISEKSEIFDDQFSVERPDGSNFTLKIRSTKLEDSAMYFCASRLAEHSTDTQYFGPGTRLTVL.

This chain connects TRBV24-1 to TRBJ2-5, with D possibly being TRBD2 (5 bases). Germline-derived CDR1 and CDR2 are KGHDR and SFDVKD. V lost 4 bases and J lost 11, with 19 bases in between. This CDR3 is 14 amino acids long. Here the CDR3 DNA reads TGTGCCACCAGTGACTCTAGCAGGAGGAATGAGCAGTACTTC. Its protein is CATSDSSRRNEQYF.

This sequence joins TRBV6-5 and TRBJ2-1, with a weak D call TRBD1 (7 bases). Germline CDR1 and CDR2: MNHEY and SVGAGI. The CDR3 contains 19 residues. Trimming took off 5 bases at V and 0 bases at J, with 23 bases between the two ends. The CDR3 DNA follows: TGTGCCAGCAGTCCCTCGGGTCAGGGGGGCCCCGGCTCCTACAATGAGCAGTTCTTC. Translating gives CASSPSGQGGPGSYNEQFF.

This chain links TRBV29-1 with TRBJ2-1, with 7 positions matching TRBD2. The CDR3 spans 15 residues. The ends lost 0 bases at V and 0 bases at J; junction bases unmatched: 2. The V gene's germline CDR1 is SQVTM and CDR2 ANQGSEA. The CDR3 DNA sequence: TGCAGCGTTGAAGATCTAGCGGCCTCCTACAATGAGCAGTTCTTC. This encodes CSVEDLAASYNEQFF.

The genes are TRBV4-2 and TRBJ1-4; 11 bases are shared with TRBD1. This CDR3 is 16 amino acids long. Per germline, CDR1 LGHNA and CDR2 YNFKEQ. V was clipped by 7 bases and J by 7 bases; unmatched bases: 11. In nucleotides, the CDR3 is TGTGCCAGCACTAACGAAGACGGGACAGGGGGTGAAAAACTGTTTTTT. Translated: CASTNEDGTGGEKLFF.

This clonotype was counted a few times. The chain couples TRBV7-9 to TRBJ2-1, with D possibly matching TRBD2 (6 bases). This CDR3 contains 15 residues. The germline gives CDR1 SEHNR, CDR2 FQNEAQ (reference sequence). Between the trimmed V and J ends, which lost 4 bases and 1 base, there was a span of 11 bases. The CDR3 loop reads CASSSTSNSYNEQFF. DNA for the CDR3: TGTGCCAGCAGCTCTACTAGCAATTCCTACAATGAGCAGTTCTTC. The variable domain in full, completed from reference TRBV7-9 and TRBJ2-1, reads DTGVSQNPRHKITKRGQNVTFRCDPISEHNRLYWYRQTLGQGPEFLTYFQNEAQLEKSRLLSDRFSAERPKGSFSTLEIQRTEQGDSAMYLCASSSTSNSYNEQFFGPGTRLTVL.

The rearrangement uses TRBV7-9 and TRBJ1-2; the match to TRBD1 covers 8 bases. Trimming cost V 4 bases and J 4 bases; bases outside gene matches: 14. Germline CDR1 reads SEHNR; CDR2 reads FQNEAQ (reference sequence). There are 17 residues in the CDR3. CDR3 residues: CASSYGQGQRASYGYTF. In DNA, the CDR3 is TGTGCCAGCAGCTATGGACAGGGTCAAAGGGCAAGCTATGGCTACACCTTC.

This clonotype showed up just a few times. CDR3 loop: CASNYRNRYNEQFF. CDR3 nucleotide sequence: TGTGCCAGTAACTACAGGAACCGCTACAATGAGCAGTTCTTC. The V gene is TRBV28, the J gene TRBJ2-1, with D maybe TRBD1 (5 bases). The CDR3 has 14 amino acids. Germline assignment: CDR1 MDHEN and CDR2 SYDVKM. Trimming stripped 9 bases from V and 3 bases from J, with 15 bases between.

Many counts were recorded for this clonotype. V gene TRBV12-3 or TRBV12-4 combines with J gene TRBJ1-2; 9 nucleotides match TRBD1. This CDR3 has 13 amino acids. Trimming took 5 bases from V and 5 from J; bases not matched to a gene: 3. CDR3 DNA sequence: TGTGCCAGCAGTATCGGACAGGGGTATGGCTACACCTTC. The encoded protein is CASSIGQGYGYTF.

The sample holds a few counts of this clonotype. The CDR3 nucleotides are TGCAGTGTTTTTCGGCGGGTGAGCTCCTATAATTCACCCCTCCACTTT. Amino acid sequence: CSVFRRVSSYNSPLHF. This chain joins TRBV20-1 and TRBJ1-6; D uncertain. The CDR3 runs 16 residues. V lost 7 bases, J lost 0 bases, and 16 bases lay in between. The germline V gene has CDR1 DFQATT and CDR2 SNEGSKA (reference sequence).

This clonotype appeared a few times. The gene calls are TRBV5-1 and TRBJ2-3, with a tentative D call TRBD1 (5 bases). The CDR3 spans 15 residues. CDR1 is SGHRS, CDR2 YFSETQ, per germline. V lost 0 bases and J 2 bases, leaving 10 bases between the germline ends. The DNA for the CDR3 is TGCGCCAGCAGCTTGGTGGGGCCGCCCACAGATACGCAGTATTTT. Translated, it gives CASSLVGPPTDTQYF. The entire variable domain, with the rest obtained from reference TRBV5-1 and TRBJ2-3, is as follows: KAGVTQTPRYLIKTRGQQVTLSCSPISGHRSVSWYQQTPGQGLQFLFEYFSETQRNKGNFPGRFSGRQFSNSRSEMNVSTLELGDSALYLCASSLVGPPTDTQYFGPGTRLTVL.

The rearrangement joins TRBV30 to TRBJ2-4; no definite D call. The DNA end is more similar to TRBJ2-7, so the J call may be wrong. The CDR3 is made up of 13 amino acids. Germline-derived CDR1 and CDR2 are GTSNPN and SVGIG (reference sequence). CDR3 DNA: TGTGCCTGGAGTCCCTCTTACCTTTACGAGCAGTACTTC. Its translation is CAWSPSYLYEQYF.

This clonotype was counted a single time. The chain joins TRBV27 to TRBJ2-5, with TRBD1 as a possible D gene (6 bases). The J call may not be correct, given that the DNA end is closer to TRBJ2-7. The CDR3 is 14 amino acids. Germline values: CDR1 MNHEY, CDR2 SMNVEV (reference sequence). CDR3 bases: TGTGCCAGCAGCCCCATGGGGGCCCTCTACGAGCAGTACTTC. Protein sequence: CASSPMGALYEQYF.

Comment on this clonotype: Relative to the germline gene, one junction end is altered; a read error may explain this. The chain links TRBV20-1 to TRBJ2-3; D perhaps matches TRBD2 (5 bases). This CDR3 contains 13 residues. Germline CDR1 reads DFQATT; CDR2 reads SNEGSKA (reference sequence). The CDR3 sequence: CSAPGSVTDAQYF. CDR3 nucleotide sequence: TGCAGTGCCCCTGGGAGTGTTACAGATGCGCAGTATTTT.

This clonotype was detected only a few times. V is TRBV20-1 and J is TRBJ2-1; D gene ambiguous. The CDR3 consists of 17 residues. Per the germline V gene, CDR1 is DFQATT and CDR2 is SNEGSKA (reference sequence). The V gene lost 0 bases and the J gene lost 4 bases, with 19 bases spanning the gap. Written as DNA, the CDR3 is TGCAGTGCTAGAGATCTTGACGGAAGCCGACCTTACAATGAGCAGTTCTTC. This translates into CSARDLDGSRPYNEQFF.

This clonotype has only a few counts. The chain combines TRBV30 with TRBJ2-5; D is uncertain. The CDR3 totals 13 residues. Between the trimmed V and J ends, which lost 2 bases and 1 base, there was a span of 8 bases. CDR1 and CDR2 (germline): GTSNPN, SVGIG (reference sequence). CDR3 sequence (DNA): TGTGCCTGGAGTTGGGCAGGCCAAGAGACCCAGTACTTC. Protein sequence: CAWSWAGQETQYF.

The chain combines TRBV7-9 with TRBJ1-2; 8 positions agree with TRBD1. The ends lost 4 bases at V and 1 base at J; junction bases unmatched: 8. The germline V gene encodes CDR1 SEHNR and CDR2 FQNEAQ (reference sequence). The CDR3 loop spans 16 amino acids. CDR3 nucleotides: TGTGCCAGCAGCTCCGAGGGACAGGAAATTAACTATGGCTACACCTTC. This codes for CASSSEGQEINYGYTF.

The chain carries TRBV6-1 and TRBJ1-1; D is possibly TRBD1 (6 bases). Trimming took 2 bases from V and 5 from J, leaving 9 bases between them. The CDR3 covers 13 residues. Per the germline V gene, CDR1 is MNHNS and CDR2 is SASEGT. CDR3 protein: CASSENRVTEAFF. In nucleotides, the CDR3 is TGTGCCAGCAGTGAAAACAGGGTGACTGAAGCTTTCTTT.

The chain has TRBV29-1 and TRBJ2-1; 9 nucleotides match TRBD1. The junction had 10 bases not matched to a gene; V was cut back by 8 bases and J by 8 bases. The CDR3 length is 13 residues. CDR1 is SQVTM, CDR2 ANQGSEA, per germline. The CDR3 loop reads CSISRDREYEQFF. DNA for the CDR3: TGCAGCATAAGCCGGGACAGGGAGTATGAGCAGTTCTTC.